The 9 T cell receptor beta chains in this list originate from one sample, sequenced in a study of blood T cell repertoires in COVID-19. Repertoires were generated with immunoSEQ multiplex PCR, while TCRdb's copy carries only in-frame clones and drops some. This sample carries tens of thousands of clones, approximately 89% of them seen once, and the ten largest clones take 25% to 35%. Sequenced sample: peripheral blood. The source is a woman of 80 years or more with acute or convalescent COVID-19.

This chain joins TRBV10-3 and TRBJ1-2, with 8 bases aligning to TRBD1. Germline loops: CDR1 ENHRY, CDR2 SYGVKD. The length of the CDR3 is 15 residues. Trimming took 3 bases from V and 6 from J; bases not matched to a gene: 9. In DNA form, the CDR3 reads TGTGCCATCAGTGACCCCGGACAGGGAAAAGATGGCTACACCTTC. Its translation is CAISDPGQGKDGYTF.

This rearrangement joins TRBV11-3 to TRBJ2-7; weak D call: TRBD2 (5 bases). Per the germline V gene, CDR1 is SGHNT and CDR2 is YENEEA. Trimming cost V 1 base and J 3 bases, with 7 bases left between them. The CDR3 covers 13 residues. The CDR3 protein is CASSLAEGYEQYF. In DNA, the CDR3 is TGTGCCAGCAGCTTAGCTGAGGGCTACGAGCAGTACTTC.

This clone was counted between two and nine times. This chain links TRBV28 with TRBJ1-5, with D tentatively TRBD1 (5 bases). The germline gives CDR1 MDHEN, CDR2 SYDVKM. Trimming left V 6 bases short and J 7 bases short, with 19 bases between. CDR3 length: 15 amino acids. CDR3 sequence reads: CASSPSSRGDQPQHF. CDR3 sequence (DNA): TGTGCCAGCAGCCCCTCAAGTAGGGGTGACCAGCCCCAGCATTTT.

V gene TRBV6-2 or TRBV6-3 combines with J gene TRBJ2-4, with D maybe TRBD2 (6 bases). V lost 0 bases, J lost 8 bases, and 17 bases lay in between. CDR1 is MNHEY and CDR2 is SVGEGT in the germline V gene. CDR3 length: 16 residues. The CDR3 reads CASSYSGWGRRDIQYF. The CDR3 DNA reads as TGTGCCAGCAGTTACTCTGGTTGGGGGAGGAGGGACATTCAGTACTTC.

The gene calls are TRBV7-9 and TRBJ2-7, with TRBD1 matching over 10 bases. Unmatched junction bases numbered 10, after V lost 5 bases and J lost 0 bases. The CDR3 is 17 amino acids. Germline CDR1 SEHNR, CDR2 FQNEAQ (reference sequence). CDR3 loop: CASSPLSGQGSSYEQYF. The CDR3, as DNA: TGTGCCAGCAGCCCTTTGTCGGGACAGGGGAGCTCCTACGAGCAGTACTTC. The full variable domain, rest sourced from reference TRBV7-9 and TRBJ2-7, is DTGVSQNPRHKITKRGQNVTFRCDPISEHNRLYWYRQTLGQGPEFLTYFQNEAQLEKSRLLSDRFSAERPKGSFSTLEIQRTEQGDSAMYLCASSPLSGQGSSYEQYFGPGTRLTVT.

This clone was counted a few times. The chain couples TRBV7-9 to TRBJ2-1; a possible D gene is TRBD1 (6 bases). Looked up from germline, CDR1 is SEHNR and CDR2 is FQNEAQ (reference sequence). CDR3 size: 16 residues. V was clipped by 3 bases and J by 6 bases, with 18 bases between them. The CDR3 reads CASSFPPPSRGNEQFF. CDR3 in DNA: TGTGCCAGCAGCTTCCCCCCCCCTTCCAGGGGCAATGAGCAGTTCTTC.

CDR3 sequence reads: CASSLGPGSEKLFF. The CDR3 bases are TGCGCCAGCAGCTTGGGGCCGGGGAGTGAAAAACTGTTTTTT. J is TRBJ1-4 and V is TRBV5-1; D gene unclear. Germline V CDR1 and CDR2: SGHRS, YFSETQ. The V and J ends lost 0 bases and 7 bases respectively, with 10 bases between them. This CDR3 is built from 14 residues.

This sequence joins TRBV9 and TRBJ1-2; a possible D gene is TRBD1 (5 bases). V lost 0 bases, J lost 8 bases, and 17 bases lay in between. This CDR3 comprises 15 residues. CDR1 and CDR2 (germline): SGDLS, YYNGEE. CDR3 coding DNA: TGTGCCAGCAGCGTAGATTTTAGGGGAGGACAAGGCTACACCTTC. It codes for CASSVDFRGGQGYTF.

This clone was detected once. V usage is TRBV5-1 and J usage is TRBJ2-3; D is possibly TRBD1 (6 bases). The germline gives CDR1 SGHRS, CDR2 YFSETQ. V gave up 4 bases and J gave up 2 bases, with 14 bases separating them. This CDR3 contains 15 residues. The CDR3 is CASSRGILDTDTQYF. CDR3 in DNA: TGCGCCAGCAGCAGGGGGATTCTCGACACAGATACGCAGTATTTT.